A selection of T cell receptor beta chains follows, all from one sample in a study of T cell changes during pregnancy in multiple sclerosis. Libraries were prepared by immunoSEQ multiplex PCR; TCRdb keeps only in-frame clonotypes and omits some of them. The sample consists of around 95,000 clones, approximately 95% of them appearing once. The sample in question was peripheral blood, obtained after pregnancy. All receptors derive from a female donor in good health, enrolled as a control in a pregnancy study. Each CDR3 is given with its conserved first and last residue. D genes are given only for firm matches. Not all rows give a size; the values are once, few, many and, for expanded clones, a class.

clone_size	v_call	j_call	d_call	cdr3_nt	cdr3_aa
NA	TRBV2	TRBJ2-1	NA	TGTGCCAGCAGTGACCGAGGGAGCTCCTACAATGAGCAGTTCTTC	CASSDRGSSYNEQFF
NA	TRBV5-6	TRBJ2-7	TRBD2	TGTGCCAGCAGCCTGTGGGTAGGAGGAATCGGGACTAGGCTGTACTTC	CASSLWVGGIGTRLYF
NA	TRBV6-1	TRBJ2-7	TRBD2	TGTGCCAGCGTGTGGACTAGCGGGATAAGGTACGAGCAGTACTTC	CASVWTSGIRYEQYF
NA	TRBV28	TRBJ2-1	NA	TGTGCCAGCAGTTCGCCAGGGGTGGGGTCCTACAATGAGCAGTTCTTC	CASSSPGVGSYNEQFF
NA	TRBV4-2	TRBJ2-2	TRBD2	TGTGCCAGCAGCCAAGAGGTAGCGGGGCTCACCGGGGAGCTGTTTTTT	CASSQEVAGLTGELFF
once	TRBV6-5	TRBJ2-1	TRBD2	TGTGCCAGCAGTTGGGATAGCGGGAGGGGTGAGCAGTTCTTC	CASSWDSGRGEQFF
NA	TRBV28	TRBJ2-7	TRBD2	TGTGCCAGCAGCGTAGCGGGAGTTGGCTACGAGCAGTACTTC	CASSVAGVGYEQYF
NA	TRBV15	TRBJ1-2	NA	TGTGCCACCAGCAGAGAGAGGGGAGGGAGCTATGGCTACACCTTC	CATSRERGGSYGYTF
once	TRBV18	TRBJ2-5	NA	TGTGCCAGCTCCCTCGGACTTTCCCAGGAGACCCAGTACTTC	CASSLGLSQETQYF
NA	TRBV30	TRBJ2-5	TRBD2	TGTGCCTGGAGTGTGACTAGCGGGAGAGGGACCCAGTACTTC	CAWSVTSGRGTQYF
NA	TRBV5-4	TRBJ2-3	TRBD2	TGTGCCAGCAGCTTGGGGCTAGCGGGGAGCACAGATACGCAGTATTTT	CASSLGLAGSTDTQYF
NA	TRBV28	TRBJ2-5	TRBD2	TGTGCCAGCAGGCTAGCGGGAGTCGAGACCCAGTACTTC	CASRLAGVETQYF
NA	TRBV5-1	TRBJ2-5	NA	TGCGCCAGCAGCTTGATTGGGAACAGGGAGACCCAGTACTTC	CASSLIGNRETQYF
NA	TRBV18	TRBJ2-7	NA	TGTGCCAGCTCTCATGGGGCTGGCTACGAGCAGTACTTC	CASSHGAGYEQYF
once	TRBV5-1	TRBJ2-1	NA	TGCGCCAGCAGCTTGGTGGCAGGGTCTTACAATGAGCAGTTCTTC	CASSLVAGSYNEQFF
NA	TRBV28	TRBJ2-4	NA	TGTGCCAGCAGTTTTTCCCGGGGAAATTCCAAAAACATTCAGTACTTC	CASSFSRGNSKNIQYF
NA	TRBV27	TRBJ2-4	NA	TGTGCCAGCAGTTCCGGACAGTGGGGCATTCAGTACTTC	CASSSGQWGIQYF
NA	TRBV28	TRBJ1-2	NA	TGTGCCAGCAGTCTAGGGGGCTATGGCTACACCTTC	CASSLGGYGYTF
NA	TRBV27	TRBJ2-7	TRBD2	TGTGCCAGCCGTGTCCTGCGGGAGGGCCTTACCATGAGCTCCTACGAGCAGTACTTC	CASRVLREGLTMSSYEQYF
NA	TRBV7-2	TRBJ2-1	NA	TGTGCCAGCAGCTTTAGTTGGAATGAGCAGTTCTTC	CASSFSWNEQFF
once	TRBV7-2	TRBJ2-5	TRBD2	TGTGCCAGCAGCCCGGGACTAGCGGAGACCCAGTACTTC	CASSPGLAETQYF
once	TRBV5-6	TRBJ1-2	NA	TGTGCCAGCAGTTTAGGAGGGCCTGGCTACACCTTC	CASSLGGPGYTF
NA	TRBV20-1	TRBJ2-3	NA	TGCAGTGCCATCGACATAGATACGCAGTATTTT	CSAIDIDTQYF
NA	TRBV19	TRBJ2-7	TRBD1	TGTGCCAGTAGTAAATTCGGGACAGGGCTGATGGGCTACGAGCAGTACTTC	CASSKFGTGLMGYEQYF
NA	TRBV30	TRBJ1-5	NA	TGTGCCTGGAGTTTAGGGGCCACGGGCAATCAGCCCCAGCATTTT	CAWSLGATGNQPQHF
NA	TRBV28	TRBJ1-3	NA	TGTGCCAGCACCTTGGGCCCACGCACTGGAAACACCATATATTTT	CASTLGPRTGNTIYF
NA	TRBV5-1	TRBJ2-1	TRBD2	TGCGCCAGCAGTTCAACTACTAGCGCTGGGGTTGAGCAGTTCTTC	CASSSTTSAGVEQFF
NA	TRBV5-8	TRBJ1-5	TRBD1	TGTGCCAGCAGCTTGGGACAGGGAAGCAATCAGCCCCAGCATTTT	CASSLGQGSNQPQHF
NA	TRBV5-1	TRBJ2-5	NA	TGCGCCAGCAGCTTAGCCACCCAAGAGACCCAGTACTTC	CASSLATQETQYF
NA	TRBV5-1	TRBJ1-4	TRBD1	TGCGCCAGCAGTGAACAGGGGGCAAGTGAAAAACTGTTTTTT	CASSEQGASEKLFF
NA	TRBV5-6	TRBJ2-1	NA	TGTGCCAGCAGCTTGGTCGGGGGTAGCTCCTACAATGAGCAGTTCTTC	CASSLVGGSSYNEQFF
NA	TRBV2	TRBJ1-5	TRBD1	TGTGCCAGCAGGGGGGACAGGGCCCTCTATAGCAATCAGCCCCAGCATTTT	CASRGDRALYSNQPQHF
NA	TRBV19	TRBJ2-6	NA	TGTGCCAGTAGCGGCTCTGGGGCCAACGTCCTGACTTTC	CASSGSGANVLTF
NA	TRBV27	TRBJ2-1	TRBD2	TGTGCCAGCAGTCCACGGACTAGCGGGGTGGGGTGGGGCAATGAGCAGTTCTTC	CASSPRTSGVGWGNEQFF
once	TRBV4-2	TRBJ1-2	TRBD1	TGTGCCAGCAGCCAAGCCCGTCGGACAGGGAGAGAGGGCTATGGCTACACCTTC	CASSQARRTGREGYGYTF
NA	TRBV18	TRBJ2-3	TRBD2	TGTGCCAGCGATACTAGCGGGAGCACAGATACGCAGTATTTT	CASDTSGSTDTQYF
NA	TRBV5-1	TRBJ2-2	TRBD2	TGCGCCAGCAGCCCCCGACTAGCGGGAGACACCGGGGAGCTGTTTTTT	CASSPRLAGDTGELFF
NA	TRBV7-9	TRBJ1-2	TRBD1	TGTGCCAGCAGCCCAAGTCCCGGGACAGCCTATGGCTACACCTTC	CASSPSPGTAYGYTF
once	TRBV19	TRBJ2-6	NA	TGTGCCAGTAGTATAGTAGCTGGCAGCTCTGGGGCCAACGTCCTGACTTTC	CASSIVAGSSGANVLTF
NA	TRBV6-5	TRBJ1-1	TRBD1	TGTGCCAGCACCAAAACAGGGGGCGAAGCTTTCTTT	CASTKTGGEAFF
NA	TRBV23-1	TRBJ1-2	TRBD1	TGCGCCAGCAGACGACAGGGTAATGGCTACACCTTC	CASRRQGNGYTF
NA	TRBV4-1	TRBJ2-5	NA	TGCGCCAGCAGCCCCCAATACTCCAGGGTGACAGAGACCCAGTACTTC	CASSPQYSRVTETQYF
NA	TRBV28	TRBJ1-2	NA	TGTGCCAGCAGTTTACGGAGCGGGTATGGCTACACCTTC	CASSLRSGYGYTF
NA	TRBV7-2	TRBJ2-5	TRBD1	TGTGCCAGCAGCAAGGACAGGGCCGAGACCCAGTACTTC	CASSKDRAETQYF
NA	TRBV18	TRBJ1-5	TRBD1	TGTGCCAGCTCACCCCAGGGGGGAGGTGGATTAATTCAGCCCCAGCATTTT	CASSPQGGGGLIQPQHF
NA	TRBV2	TRBJ2-3	NA	TGTGCCAGCACTCTCCTCACTCGGACAGATACGCAGTATTTT	CASTLLTRTDTQYF
once	TRBV30	TRBJ2-1	TRBD2	TGTGCCTGGAGCGGACTAGCGGGAGGTGGGGAGCAGTTCTTC	CAWSGLAGGGEQFF
NA	TRBV6-5	TRBJ2-3	TRBD1	TGTGCCAGCAGTTACAGGGGGCTTGGCACAGATACGCAGTATTTT	CASSYRGLGTDTQYF
NA	TRBV5-1	TRBJ2-1	TRBD2	TGCGCCAGCAGCCTCGGACTAGCGGGCAGAGCGAATGAGCAGTTCTTC	CASSLGLAGRANEQFF
NA	TRBV5-1	TRBJ1-3	NA	TGCGCCAGCAGCTTGGCAGGTTATGGAAACACCATATATTTT	CASSLAGYGNTIYF